This entry is about one T cell receptor (beta chain). This entry comes from a study of CD8+CD57+ T cells in acquired aplastic anemia. CD8+CD57+ cell expansion had been shown by flow cytometry in patients chosen for sequencing. The study profiled TCR beta VDJ and CDR3 using genomic DNA as template. In TCRdb, the reads were re-called with MiXCR into one record per CDR3 protein. Counted here are under 200,000 distinct CDR3 sequences, around 52% occurring once; the ten biggest clones make up over 25%. This CDR3 is 16 amino acids long. Trimming took 8 bases from V and 0 from J; bases not matched to a gene: 11. Germline V gene sequence: CDR1 SNHLY, CDR2 FYNNEI.

The V call is TRBV2, the J call TRBJ2-3; the match to TRBD1 covers 7 bases. Sequencing was done on a sample of sorted CD4+, CD8+, or CD8+CD57+ T cells (not recorded which) from PBMCs. The TCR originated in a human donor with aplastic anemia. CDR3 DNA sequence: TGTGCCAGCCTTAGACCGGGACAGAGGAGCACAGATACGCAGTATTTT. This translates into CASLRPGQRSTDTQYF.